The 10 T cell receptor beta chains given below trace back to one sample, sequenced in a study of immune heterogeneity within non-small cell lung tumors. CDR3 of TCR beta was amplified by multiplex PCR that used 32 V and 13 J primers. TCRdb reprocessed the multiplex PCR reads with MiXCR, giving one entry per CDR3 protein. The data contain around 4,000 distinct CDR3 sequences, 27% of them seen just once; the ten biggest clones take up over 9%. Template material comprised bulk tumor genomic DNA at around 600 ng per sample. Spaced far apart, several biopsies were taken from each primary tumor during surgery. Newly diagnosed with untreated non-small cell lung cancer, the patients underwent curative surgery. The material sequenced was lung tumor tissue. Source of these receptors: a man aged 60 to 75 with non-small cell lung cancer.

The rearrangement uses TRBV12-3 or TRBV12-4 and TRBJ1-5; the D gene is possibly TRBD1 (5 bases). V was shortened by 6 bases and J by 7 bases, with 13 bases between the two germline ends. The CDR3 covers 13 residues. CDR3 bases: TGTGCCAGCAGGCGAGCAGGGTACCAGCCCCAGCATTTT. This encodes CASRRAGYQPQHF.

V usage is TRBV5-4 and J usage is TRBJ1-3; 7 positions agree with TRBD1. The CDR3 consists of 16 residues. V was clipped by 4 bases and J by 1 base; unmatched bases: 8. Looked up from germline, CDR1 is SGHNT and CDR2 is YYREEE (reference sequence). As DNA, the CDR3 is TGTGCCAGCAGCAGATCCGGGACAGCTTCTGGAAACACCATATATTTT. It translates to CASSRSGTASGNTIYF.

This clonotype was found once. This chain links TRBV12-3 or TRBV12-4 with TRBJ1-5; D uncertain. The V end lost 2 bases, the J end lost 6 bases, and 11 bases lay between the germline ends. The CDR3 sequence is 14 residues long. The CDR3 spells CASSLSPEGQPQHF. The CDR3 DNA reads as TGTGCCAGCAGTTTATCCCCCGAGGGTCAGCCCCAGCATTTT.

To note about this clonotype: This may be a read error: a much more frequent sequence differs by one nucleotide. The V call is TRBV4-1, the J call TRBJ2-1; 9 bases map to TRBD2. Germline CDR1 is MGHRA and CDR2 is YSYEKL. This CDR3 has 17 amino acids. CDR3 in amino acids: CASSQESPSGNYNERFF. The CDR3 DNA reads TGCGCCAGCAGCCAAGAATCGCCTAGCGGGAACTACAATGAGCGGTTCTTC.

This clonotype is termed medium-sized (0.01 to 0.1%). The chain uses TRBV6-4 and TRBJ2-1; possibly TRBD1 for D (6 bases). V gave up 3 bases and J gave up 6 bases, with 9 bases separating them. There are 13 residues in the CDR3. Germline lookup yields CDR1 MRHNA and CDR2 SNTAGT. DNA for the CDR3: TGTGCCAGCAGTGAGGGGGCGCTCAATGAGCAGTTCTTC. Translating it yields CASSEGALNEQFF.

This chain links TRBV20-1 with TRBJ1-1; D remains unclear. In germline, CDR1 is DFQATT, CDR2 SNEGSKA (reference sequence). CDR3 length: 15 amino acids. Trimming removed 3 bases at V and 2 bases at J, with 16 bases between. The DNA for the CDR3 is TGCAGTGCTAGCCCCCATCCTAACCTTAACACTGAAGCTTTCTTT. Translation: CSASPHPNLNTEAFF.

This clonotype is medium-sized within its sample. The chain is built from TRBV12-5 and TRBJ2-3; 10 bases line up with TRBD2. The CDR3 extends over 16 amino acids. CDR1 and CDR2 from the germline V gene are LGHNT and FRNRAP. V dropped 0 bases and J dropped 6; count of bases not matched to a gene: 6. CDR3 region: CASGLVQKREGDTQYF. For the CDR3, the DNA is TGTGCTAGTGGTTTGGTACAAAAGCGGGAGGGTGATACGCAGTATTTT.

By share, this clonotype ranks as medium-sized. The V call is TRBV5-8, the J call TRBJ1-1; 8 bases fit TRBD1. Germline loops: CDR1 SGHTS, CDR2 YDEGEE. The V segment lost 4 bases and the J segment 6 bases; nucleotides outside the gene matches: 11. This CDR3 region has 15 residues. CDR3 loop: CASSLWTGRGAEAFF. The CDR3 nucleotides are TGTGCCAGCAGCCTATGGACAGGGCGTGGGGCTGAAGCTTTCTTT. Based on the CDR3 plus reference TRBV5-8 and TRBJ1-1, the full variable domain is EAGVTQSPTHLIKTRGQQATLRCSPISGHTSVYWYQQALGLGLQFLLWYDEGEERNRGNFPPRFSGRQFPNYSSELNVNALELEDSALYLCASSLWTGRGAEAFFGQGTRLTVV.

By its share, this clonotype is medium-sized. The chain links TRBV28 to TRBJ2-2, with a tentative D call TRBD1 (6 bases). Trimming removed 3 bases from V and 6 bases from J, with 29 bases in between. Germline V gene sequence: CDR1 MDHEN, CDR2 SYDVKM. The length of the CDR3 is 20 residues. CDR3 nucleotide sequence: TGTGCCAGCAGTTTTCCTGGTACCCCTGAAGGGCAGGGGTTTCCCGGGGAGCTGTTTTTT. Residues: CASSFPGTPEGQGFPGELFF. The full variable domain, rest sourced from reference TRBV28 and TRBJ2-2, is DVKVTQSSRYLVKRTGEKVFLECVQDMDHENMFWYRQDPGLGLRLIYFSYDVKMKEKGDIPEGYSVSREKKERFSLILESASTNQTSMYLCASSFPGTPEGQGFPGELFFGEGSRLTVL.

The chain combines TRBV5-1 with TRBJ2-7; D possibly corresponds to TRBD1 (5 bases). The germline V gene has CDR1 SGHRS and CDR2 YFSETQ. The CDR3 length is 12 residues. V was clipped by 2 bases and J by 7 bases, with 10 bases between them. In DNA form, the CDR3 reads TGCGCCAGCAGCTTAACAGGCTTAGAGCAGTACTTC. Encoded protein: CASSLTGLEQYF.